The clone carrying this T cell receptor beta chain has at least ten counts. This entry comes from a study of blood T cells in healthy people across ages. Every participating donor contributed 9.5 to 10 milliliters of peripheral blood through a draw. Sample-barcoded 5' priming and a J-beta primer mix drove a second PCR of 7 to 11 cycles. Each CDR3 protein gets one entry after TCRdb re-called the 5' RACE reads with MiXCR. The sample consists of approximately 960,000 distinct CDR3 sequences, 25% to 30% of them appearing once. These sequences were also reported in another study, on T cells of mothers and their children.

What was sequenced was blood. This TCR was sampled from a middle-aged woman in good health.

CDR3 in amino acids: CASSRHSGTGGTEQYF. The CDR3 nucleotides are TGTGCCAGCAGCCGTCATTCCGGGACAGGGGGGACCGAGCAGTACTTC. This chain links TRBV6-2 or TRBV6-3 with TRBJ2-7; 11 bases fit TRBD1. CDR3 size: 16 residues. Looked up from germline, CDR1 is MNHEY and CDR2 is SVGEGT. J was trimmed by 6 bases and V by 6 bases; bases with no gene match: 13.